Each of the 10 T cell receptor beta chains below was sequenced from the same sample in a study of cytomegalovirus exposure and HLA in healthy donors. PCR employed 60 Vbeta and 13 Jbeta primers. The protocol was immunoSEQ multiplex PCR, while the TCRdb copy is restricted to in-frame clones and leaves out a portion. The sample consists of some 220,000 clones, more than 70% of them appearing once. Sequenced sample: PBMCs. All receptors derive from a boy younger than 18 in good health and CMV-seronegative.

The V gene is TRBV6-5, the J gene TRBJ1-2; 8 bases match TRBD1. Germline-derived CDR1 and CDR2 are MNHEY and SVGAGI. The V segment lost 3 bases and the J segment 4 bases; nucleotides outside the gene matches: 7. The CDR3 extends over 15 amino acids. CDR3 bases: TGTGCCAGCAGTTATGGTACAGGGGGAGTCTATGGCTACACCTTC. As protein: CASSYGTGGVYGYTF.

This clone was seen a handful of times. J is TRBJ1-2 and V is TRBV19, with TRBD1 matching 9 bases. J gave up 5 bases and V 5 bases, and 9 bases lay outside the gene matches. Germline CDR1 is LNHDA and CDR2 is SQIVND (reference sequence). There are 15 residues in the CDR3. CDR3 nucleotide sequence: TGTGCCAGTAGTGTCGGGACAGGGTGGACGTATGGCTACACCTTC. Amino acid sequence: CASSVGTGWTYGYTF.

The genes are TRBV5-1 and TRBJ2-7; no definite D call. Trimming cost V 7 bases and J 0 bases, with 8 bases left between them. Germline CDR1 is SGHRS and CDR2 is YFSETQ. This CDR3 contains 12 residues. CDR3 protein: CASAARSYEQYF. In DNA form, the CDR3 reads TGCGCCAGCGCGGCTCGCTCCTACGAGCAGTACTTC.

The CDR3 nucleotides are TGTGCCAGCAGGGCGGACTCCTACGAGCAGTACTTC. It encodes CASRADSYEQYF. The rearrangement joins TRBV2 to TRBJ2-7, with unresolved D. This CDR3 is 12 amino acids long. V was cut by 6 bases and J by 0 bases, with 6 bases left in between. Germline CDR1 and CDR2: SNHLY and FYNNEI.

Worth noting for this clone: Distinct nucleotide sequences in the sample also encode this CDR3. This chain links TRBV6-1 with TRBJ1-1; 9 nucleotides match TRBD1. The CDR3 totals 14 residues. In germline, CDR1 is MNHNS, CDR2 SASEGT. The junction had 4 bases not matched to a gene; V was cut back by 6 bases and J by 2 bases. CDR3 sequence (DNA): TGTGCCAGCAGCAGACAGGGGGGCAACACTGAAGCTTTCTTT. This encodes CASSRQGGNTEAFF.

This clone was counted a single time. V usage is TRBV29-1 and J usage is TRBJ1-5; no clear D. The CDR3 covers 12 residues. Germline CDR1 and CDR2: SQVTM and ANQGSEA. Trimming shortened V by 6 bases and J by 0 bases, and 6 bases separated the two germline ends. CDR3 sequence (DNA): TGCAGCGTACAGACTAGCAATCAGCCCCAGCATTTT. This gives the protein CSVQTSNQPQHF.

The J gene is TRBJ2-1, the V gene TRBV6-6; TRBD2 matches 7 bases. V shed 0 bases and J 6 bases; nucleotides not matched to a gene: 2. This CDR3 has 14 amino acids. From germline, CDR1 is MNHNY and CDR2 SVGAGI (reference sequence). The CDR3 spells CASSYSGRVNEQFF. The CDR3 DNA sequence: TGTGCCAGCAGTTACTCGGGGAGGGTCAATGAGCAGTTCTTC.

A single count supports this clone. The V and J genes are TRBV9 and TRBJ1-3; TRBD1 might be the D (5 bases). With 0 bases removed from V and 10 bases from J, the gap between germline ends came to 14 bases. The CDR3 length is 14 residues. The germline gives CDR1 SGDLS, CDR2 YYNGEE. CDR3 sequence: CASSVGGQPKTIYF. CDR3 bases: TGTGCCAGCAGCGTAGGAGGACAACCGAAAACCATATATTTT. The full variable domain, in which reference TRBV9 and TRBJ1-3 provide the parts outside the CDR3, is DSGVTQTPKHLITATGQRVTLRCSPRSGDLSVYWYQQSLDQGLQFLIQYYNGEERAKGNILERFSAQQFPDLHSELNLSSLELGDSALYFCASSVGGQPKTIYFGEGSWLTVV.

The chain joins TRBV18 to TRBJ1-5, with 7 bases that match TRBD1. This CDR3 is 15 amino acids long. Germline CDR1 KGHSH, CDR2 LQKENI. V lost 3 bases and J lost 5; bases outside the gene matches: 7. CDR3 DNA sequence: TGTGCCAGCTCACCGCCAGGGGGTGGGGATCAGCCCCAGCATTTT. This gives the protein CASSPPGGGDQPQHF.

This rearrangement joins TRBV11-2 to TRBJ1-2, with D perhaps matching TRBD1 (5 bases). V lost 2 bases, J lost 1 base, and 11 bases lay in between. CDR3 length: 15 residues. The V gene's germline CDR1 is SGHAT and CDR2 FQNNGV. The CDR3 sequence is CASSLRSGNNYGYTF. The CDR3 nucleotides read TGTGCCAGCAGCTTACGGTCAGGGAATAACTATGGCTACACCTTC.